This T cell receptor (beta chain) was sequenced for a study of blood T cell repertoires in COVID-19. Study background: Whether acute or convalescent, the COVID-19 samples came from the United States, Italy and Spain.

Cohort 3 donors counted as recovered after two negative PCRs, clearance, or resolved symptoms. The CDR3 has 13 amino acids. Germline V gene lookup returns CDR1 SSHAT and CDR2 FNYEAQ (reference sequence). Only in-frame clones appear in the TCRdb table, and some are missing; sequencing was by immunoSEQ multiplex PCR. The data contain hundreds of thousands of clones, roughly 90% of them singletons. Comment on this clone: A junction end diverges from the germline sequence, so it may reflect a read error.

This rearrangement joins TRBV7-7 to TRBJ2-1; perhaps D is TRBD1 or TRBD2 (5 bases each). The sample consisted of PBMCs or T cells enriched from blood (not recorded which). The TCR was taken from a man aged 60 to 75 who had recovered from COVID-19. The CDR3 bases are TGTGCTAGCAGCTTAGGGGCGAGGGATGAGCAGTTCTTC. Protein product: CASSLGARDEQFF.